These 32 T cell receptor beta chains were sequenced from one sample in a study of T-cell memory formation after mild COVID-19. TCRdb re-analysed the 5' RACE reads in MiXCR, keeping a single row per CDR3 protein. The profile shows 450,000 to 650,000 distinct CDR3 sequences, roughly 18% of them singletons. Sequencing was carried out using PBMCs or a T cell subset sorted from them (not recorded which). The receptors shown here come from an adult woman who had mild COVID-19 (a few samples of this study predate the infection). Cell type and time point are not known.

This clonotype came up a few times. V usage is TRBV10-3 and J usage is TRBJ1-4; 8 nucleotides agree with TRBD1. The V segment lost 6 bases and the J segment 6 bases; nucleotides outside the gene matches: 6. In germline, CDR1 is ENHRY, CDR2 SYGVKD. This CDR3 region has 14 residues. The CDR3 DNA is TGTGCCATCAGGGGGACAGGCAGTGATGAAAAACTGTTTTTT. It is translated as CAIRGTGSDEKLFF.

This clonotype was detected ten times or more. The chain uses TRBV12-3 or TRBV12-4 and TRBJ2-3; D is unresolved. The CDR3 has 14 amino acids. V lost 2 bases and J 4 bases, leaving 10 bases between the germline ends. The CDR3 reads CASSLIQLPDTQYF. Written as DNA, the CDR3 is TGTGCCAGCAGTTTAATACAGCTTCCAGATACGCAGTATTTT.

The rearrangement uses TRBV29-1 and TRBJ2-5, with a tentative D call TRBD1 (5 bases). This CDR3 spans 18 amino acids. Germline V CDR1 and CDR2: SQVTM, ANQGSEA. V lost 4 bases to trimming and J lost 5 bases, with 29 bases between them. The CDR3 DNA is TGCAGCGTTGCTGTCGGTACAAGGGGTGGGATAAAGGAGGAGACCCAGTACTTC. Translation gives CSVAVGTRGGIKEETQYF.

This chain links TRBV9 with TRBJ2-1; perhaps TRBD1 as D (6 bases). V was clipped by 3 bases and J by 7 bases, with 11 bases between them. CDR3 length equals 13 residues. Germline V gene sequence: CDR1 SGDLS, CDR2 YYNGEE. This CDR3 reads CASSGEQGNEQFF. The CDR3 DNA follows: TGTGCCAGCAGCGGAGAGCAGGGGAATGAGCAGTTCTTC. Full variable domain (remainder filled in from reference TRBV9 and TRBJ2-1): DSGVTQTPKHLITATGQRVTLRCSPRSGDLSVYWYQQSLDQGLQFLIQYYNGEERAKGNILERFSAQQFPDLHSELNLSSLELGDSALYFCASSGEQGNEQFFGPGTRLTVL.

This clonotype came up a few times. The chain combines TRBV28 with TRBJ2-7; D uncertain. The germline CDR1 and CDR2 sequences are MDHEN and SYDVKM. Trimming took off 1 base at V and 3 bases at J, with 7 bases between the two ends. The CDR3 consists of 13 residues. In DNA form, the CDR3 reads TGTGCCAGCAGTTTATTTACAGTCTACGAGCAGTACTTC. The encoded protein is CASSLFTVYEQYF.

The V gene is TRBV29-1, the J gene TRBJ1-1; D is uncertain. The germline CDR1 and CDR2 sequences are SQVTM and ANQGSEA. This CDR3 has 17 amino acids. Trimming pared 0 bases from V and 1 base from J, leaving 18 bases between. CDR3 bases: TGCAGCGTTGAAGATTTGAAAGACGGGATGAGGAACACTGAAGCTTTCTTT. Translating gives CSVEDLKDGMRNTEAFF. Looking up the rest from reference TRBV29-1 and TRBJ1-1 gives the full variable domain: SAVISQKPSRDICQRGTSLTIQCQVDSQVTMMFWYRQQPGQSLTLIATANQGSEATYESGFVIDKFPISRPNLTFSTLTVSNMSPEDSSIYLCSVEDLKDGMRNTEAFFGQGTRLTVV.

The table lists this clonotype with a few counts. The J gene is TRBJ2-1, the V gene TRBV20-1; 11 nucleotides line up with TRBD2. CDR3 length: 15 amino acids. J was trimmed by 12 bases and V by 3 bases; bases with no gene match: 13. The germline CDR1 and CDR2 sequences are DFQATT and SNEGSKA (reference sequence). DNA of the CDR3: TGCAGTGCTAGGGACGTACTAGCGGGAGTGGGCTGGCAGTTCTTC. Translation: CSARDVLAGVGWQFF.

The chain recombines TRBV11-2 with TRBJ2-2; D may correspond to TRBD1 or TRBD2 (5 bases each). The CDR3 loop spans 14 amino acids. With 9 bases removed from V and 6 bases from J, the gap between germline ends came to 17 bases. Germline CDR1 reads SGHAT; CDR2 reads FQNNGV. The CDR3 spells CASSLPGRAGELFF. CDR3 DNA: TGTGCCAGTAGCCTACCGGGGCGGGCCGGGGAGCTGTTTTTT. Together with reference TRBV11-2 and TRBJ2-2, the CDR3 gives the full variable domain: EAGVAQSPRYKIIEKRQSVAFWCNPISGHATLYWYQQILGQGPKLLIQFQNNGVVDDSQLPKDRFSAERLKGVDSTLKIQPAKLEDSAVYLCASSLPGRAGELFFGEGSRLTVL.

The DNA for the CDR3 is TGTGCCAGCAGCCCGGAAGCGGGATCCCCCCATGAGCAGTTCTTC. It encodes CASSPEAGSPHEQFF. The genes are TRBV3-1 and TRBJ2-1, with 7 bases that match TRBD2. Germline-derived CDR1 and CDR2 are LGHDT and YNNKEL (reference sequence). The CDR3 is made up of 15 amino acids. Trimming cost V 4 bases and J 8 bases; bases outside gene matches: 11.

This clonotype came up many times. The chain couples TRBV4-2 to TRBJ2-3; 8 positions match TRBD1. The V gene end was trimmed by 5 bases and the J gene end by 3 bases; junction bases not matched to a gene: 13. CDR1 and CDR2 from the germline V gene are LGHNA and YNFKEQ. The CDR3 sequence is 17 residues long. The CDR3 DNA follows: TGTGCCAGCAGCTCCCAACCTATAGGACAGGGTACAGATACGCAGTATTTT. It is translated as CASSSQPIGQGTDTQYF.

This clonotype came up a few times. This sequence joins TRBV7-9 and TRBJ2-1, with 7 bases that match TRBD2. The CDR3 totals 14 residues. The J segment lost 3 bases and the V segment lost 4 bases, leaving 3 bases of the junction unmatched. CDR1 and CDR2 from the germline V gene are SEHNR and FQNEAQ (reference sequence). The CDR3 nucleotides read TGTGCCAGCAGCTCGGAGCGGGGCTACAATGAGCAGTTCTTC. It specifies CASSSERGYNEQFF.

This clonotype was found a few times. This chain links TRBV5-5 with TRBJ2-3; D is perhaps TRBD2 (5 bases). V dropped 2 bases and J dropped 4 bases, with 8 bases sitting between them. Germline V gene lookup returns CDR1 SGHKS and CDR2 YYEKEE (reference sequence). This CDR3 comprises 13 residues. CDR3 bases: TGTGCCAGCAGCTTCTCTAGCCCAGATACGCAGTATTTT. This gives the protein CASSFSSPDTQYF.

The chain recombines TRBV12-3 or TRBV12-4 with TRBJ2-2; TRBD2 matches at 9 bases. The CDR3 covers 17 residues. With V trimmed by 6 bases and J by 5 bases, 13 bases remained unmatched. DNA for the CDR3: TGTGCCAGCAGCCATGTTGGCGGGAGGGCGGGGACCGGGGAGCTGTTTTTT. It yields the protein CASSHVGGRAGTGELFF.

This clonotype was observed a handful of times. The chain couples TRBV5-4 to TRBJ1-2; 7 bases agree with TRBD1. Germline V gives CDR1 SGHNT, CDR2 YYREEE (reference sequence). CDR3 size: 16 residues. J lost 6 bases, V lost 2 bases, and 13 bases had no gene match. The CDR3 coding sequence is TGTGCCAGCAGCTTATCACTGACAGGGTCGGGTGATGGCTACACCTTC. Its translation is CASSLSLTGSGDGYTF.

J is TRBJ1-2 and V is TRBV12-3 or TRBV12-4; 7 nucleotides agree with TRBD1. V was pared by 5 bases and J by 1 base, with 10 bases of the junction left unmatched. The CDR3 has 16 residues. CDR3: CASSPRQGNSNYGYTF. CDR3 nucleotides: TGTGCCAGCAGTCCGCGACAGGGCAACAGTAACTATGGCTACACCTTC.

The chain links TRBV11-2 to TRBJ2-1; D assignment may be TRBD1 or TRBD2 (6 bases each). V gave up 0 bases and J gave up 12 bases, with 12 bases separating them. Germline V gene data show CDR1 as SGHAT and CDR2 as FQNNGV. This CDR3 contains 13 residues. The CDR3 spells CASSLDRGGRQFF. In nucleotides, the CDR3 is TGTGCCAGCAGCTTAGATCGAGGGGGGCGGCAGTTCTTC.

This clonotype was counted a few times. The V and J genes are TRBV6-2 or TRBV6-3 and TRBJ2-7, with D perhaps TRBD1 (6 bases). CDR1 and CDR2 from the germline V gene are MNHEY and SVGEGT. V shed 2 bases and J shed 4 bases, with 12 bases lying between them. The CDR3 spans 14 residues. This CDR3 reads CASSYEGEAYEQYF. CDR3 DNA: TGTGCCAGCAGTTACGAGGGGGAAGCATACGAGCAGTACTTC.

CDR3 in amino acids: CASTEMRRQSSTDTQYF. The CDR3 DNA reads TGCGCCAGCACGGAGATGAGAAGACAGTCTAGCACAGATACGCAGTATTTT. This chain connects TRBV5-1 to TRBJ2-3; D may be TRBD1 (5 bases). Germline CDR1 is SGHRS and CDR2 is YFSETQ. V was pared by 6 bases and J by 0 bases, with 20 bases between. The CDR3 sequence is 17 residues long.

The CDR3 nucleotides read TGTGCTAGTGGTTTGGTTCGCGAGCAGTACTTC. It codes for CASGLVREQYF. The chain carries TRBV12-5 and TRBJ2-7; no clear D gene. CDR3 length: 11 amino acids. The V end was cut by 0 bases, the J end by 6 bases, with 3 bases between. Germline assignment: CDR1 LGHNT and CDR2 FRNRAP.

The chain recombines TRBV4-2 with TRBJ2-7, with 10 positions matching TRBD2. With V trimmed by 2 bases and J by 0 bases, 4 bases remained unmatched. Germline CDR1 and CDR2: LGHNA and YNFKEQ. This CDR3 comprises 16 residues. This chain's CDR3 is CASSQQAGGVSYEQYF. The CDR3 DNA is TGTGCCAGCAGCCAACAAGCGGGAGGGGTCTCCTACGAGCAGTACTTC.

The genes are TRBV4-1 and TRBJ2-3; D ambiguous. Germline loops: CDR1 MGHRA, CDR2 YSYEKL. Trimming pared 6 bases from V and 3 bases from J, leaving 7 bases between. The CDR3 length is 12 residues. The chain's CDR3 is CASRQTTDTQYF. CDR3 bases: TGCGCCAGCAGGCAGACGACAGATACGCAGTATTTT.

V usage is TRBV12-3 or TRBV12-4 and J usage is TRBJ2-7, with 10 positions matching TRBD2. The CDR3 is 14 amino acids. V lost 7 bases, J lost 6 bases, and 9 bases stayed unmatched. This CDR3 reads CASTAGGPGSEQYF. Here the CDR3 DNA reads TGTGCCAGCACAGCGGGAGGGCCAGGTAGCGAGCAGTACTTC.

V usage is TRBV5-1 and J usage is TRBJ2-5, with TRBD2 matching over 12 bases. Germline CDR1 is SGHRS and CDR2 is YFSETQ. CDR3 length: 15 amino acids. Unmatched junction bases numbered 1, after V lost 0 bases and J lost 4 bases. The CDR3 sequence: CASSLASGGAETQYF. The CDR3 bases are TGCGCCAGCAGCTTGGCTAGCGGGGGGGCAGAGACCCAGTACTTC.

This clonotype was detected a few times. This rearrangement joins TRBV4-2 to TRBJ1-1, with TRBD1 as a possible D gene (6 bases). The CDR3 spans 15 residues. V was cut by 1 base and J by 3 bases, with 12 bases left in between. Germline V gene data show CDR1 as LGHNA and CDR2 as YNFKEQ. The CDR3 region has the DNA TGTGCCAGCAGCCAAGGGCCGGGGGGCGACACTGAAGCTTTCTTT. Translated, it gives CASSQGPGGDTEAFF.

The V call is TRBV6-5, the J call TRBJ2-3, with TRBD2 matching 10 bases. V was clipped by 0 bases and J by 3 bases; unmatched bases: 6. The germline CDR1 and CDR2 sequences are MNHEY and SVGAGI. This CDR3 comprises 17 residues. CDR3 in amino acids: CASSYSPSGSFTDTQYF. As DNA, the CDR3 is TGTGCCAGCAGTTACTCTCCTAGCGGGAGTTTTACAGATACGCAGTATTTT.

The chain combines TRBV6-5 with TRBJ2-1, with a weak D call TRBD2 (6 bases). The V gene's germline CDR1 is MNHEY and CDR2 SVGAGI. The CDR3 consists of 15 residues. V dropped 2 bases and J dropped 7 bases, with 15 bases sitting between them. CDR3 DNA: TGTGCCAGCAGTTACGGCCTAGCGAAACAAAATGAGCAGTTCTTC. It yields the protein CASSYGLAKQNEQFF.

This clonotype was detected a few times. The chain carries TRBV7-2 and TRBJ2-3, with D possibly matching TRBD1 (6 bases). V was clipped by 3 bases and J by 2 bases, with 15 bases between them. Germline loops: CDR1 SGHTA, CDR2 FQGNSA. The CDR3 contains 16 residues. The CDR3 coding sequence is TGTGCCAGCAGCTTGGCTTCTCAGGGGACCACAGATACGCAGTATTTT. Amino acids: CASSLASQGTTDTQYF. The full variable domain, rest sourced from reference TRBV7-2 and TRBJ2-3, is GAGVSQSPSNKVTEKGKDVELRCDPISGHTALYWYRQSLGQGLEFLIYFQGNSAPDKSGLPSDRFSAERTGGSVSTLTIQRTQQEDSAVYLCASSLASQGTTDTQYFGPGTRLTVL.

CDR3 sequence: CASSQDWGAWRQETQYF. CDR3 coding DNA: TGTGCCAGCAGCCAAGATTGGGGGGCTTGGAGGCAAGAGACCCAGTACTTC. The J gene is TRBJ2-5, the V gene TRBV14; D possibly uses TRBD1 or TRBD2 (6 bases each). The CDR3 totals 17 residues. The germline gives CDR1 SGHDN, CDR2 FVKESK. V was trimmed by 0 bases and J by 2 bases, leaving 16 bases between them.

This clonotype was seen a few times. The chain employs TRBV4-2 and TRBJ2-3; D is ambiguous. Germline CDR1 reads LGHNA; CDR2 reads YNFKEQ. The V gene lost 1 base and the J gene lost 0 bases, with 8 bases spanning the gap. The CDR3 sequence is 15 residues long. CDR3: CASSQVLSSTDTQYF. The CDR3 bases are TGTGCCAGCAGCCAAGTTCTAAGTAGCACAGATACGCAGTATTTT.

This clonotype was found many times. This CDR3 is CSALQGGRTDTQYF. The CDR3 nucleotides are TGCAGTGCCCTACAAGGCGGGCGCACAGATACGCAGTATTTT. The chain couples TRBV20-1 to TRBJ2-3, with D possibly TRBD2 on 5 matching bases. CDR1 and CDR2 (germline): DFQATT, SNEGSKA (reference sequence). V was trimmed by 6 bases and J by 1 base, leaving 14 bases between them. The CDR3 sequence is 14 residues long.

There are a few counts of this clonotype. J is TRBJ2-1 and V is TRBV9; no firm D call. CDR1 SGDLS and CDR2 YYNGEE come from the germline V gene. The CDR3 is made up of 13 amino acids. Between the trimmed V and J ends, which lost 3 bases and 5 bases, there was a span of 9 bases. As DNA, the CDR3 is TGTGCCAGCAGCGGCAGAGGAGACAATGAGCAGTTCTTC. Protein product: CASSGRGDNEQFF.

This clonotype was recorded a few times. The gene calls are TRBV7-8 and TRBJ2-5; D may correspond to TRBD1 or TRBD2 (5 bases each). Per germline, CDR1 SGHVS and CDR2 FQNEAQ. The CDR3 consists of 16 residues. Trimming pared 6 bases from V and 2 bases from J, leaving 19 bases between. The CDR3 nucleotides read TGTGCCAGCAGTGCTAACGTTGGGGGTCTACAAGAGACCCAGTACTTC. Residues: CASSANVGGLQETQYF.